This TCR beta chain comes out of a study of T-cell reconstitution after alpha-beta-depleted transplantation in children. V shed 3 bases, J shed 4 bases, and the junction held 9 bases outside the gene matches. The germline V gene has CDR1 DFQATT and CDR2 SNEGSKA (reference sequence). The CDR3 length is 17 residues. A TCRbeta library incorporating unique molecular identifiers was prepared. Each CDR3 protein is one row after TCRdb ran MiXCR on the PCR reads. Among hundreds of thousands of distinct CDR3 sequences listed, 10% to 15% were seen once. In this sample, this clonotype turned up a few times. Its antigen remains unknown. Study-wide points: Diversity of TCRbeta at day 60 was high in some patients, arising from surviving recipient T cells and thymic progenitors. T-cell numbers and diversity one year post-transplant derived largely from freshly generated T cells. Reportedly, roughly two months post-transplant, alpha-beta T cells arose from several hundred expanded graft clones.

J is TRBJ2-2 and V is TRBV20-1; 12 bases fit TRBD2. The sample consisted of PBMCs, mostly from graft donor cells, taken 360 days after TCRalphabeta/CD19-depleted stem cell transplant. The receptor was derived from a male patient aged 10 to 17 who had a stem cell transplant for acute myeloid leukemia, so the T cells may come from the graft donor. CDR3 nucleotide sequence: TGCAGTGCTAGGCCGGGACTAGCGGGCTTATTCACCGGGGAGCTGTTTTTT. This codes for CSARPGLAGLFTGELFF.